The next 32 T cell receptor beta chains were all read from a single sample in a study of identifying expanded T cells in peripheral blood. Profiled with immunoSEQ multiplex PCR; TCRdb holds only in-frame clones, not every one. This sample has approximately 50,000 clones, with 82% found just once. Sample: blood. The receptors derive from a person aged 18 to 70 in good health.

V gene TRBV2 combines with J gene TRBJ1-1; 8 bases are shared with TRBD1. Germline V CDR1 and CDR2: SNHLY, FYNNEI. V shed 6 bases, J shed 8 bases, and the junction held 11 bases outside the gene matches. This CDR3 is 14 amino acids long. CDR3 protein: CASRRDRSFIEAFF. CDR3 nucleotide sequence: TGTGCCAGCAGACGGGACAGGTCTTTCATCGAAGCTTTCTTT.

The chain uses TRBV5-1 and TRBJ1-3; TRBD1 is a possible D gene (5 bases). This CDR3 contains 16 residues. From germline, CDR1 is SGHRS and CDR2 YFSETQ. Deletions cut 3 bases from V and 4 bases from J, with 17 bases between. The CDR3 nucleotides are TGCGCCAGCAGCTCCCAGGGTTTTTCGGTGGGAAACACCATATATTTT. Its translation: CASSSQGFSVGNTIYF.

This chain joins TRBV18 and TRBJ2-7; D gene unclear. With 2 bases removed from V and 2 bases from J, the gap between germline ends came to 4 bases. CDR1 and CDR2 (germline): KGHSH, LQKENI. The CDR3 runs 12 residues. The chain's CDR3 is CASSPGTYEQYV. The CDR3 DNA reads as TGTGCCAGCTCACCAGGGACCTACGAGCAGTACGTC.

This chain joins TRBV6-5 and TRBJ1-1; D gene uncertain. CDR1 is MNHEY and CDR2 is SVGAGI in the germline V gene. V gave up 6 bases and J gave up 1 base, with 6 bases separating them. The CDR3 spans 12 residues. The CDR3, as DNA: TGTGCCAGCAGCCGCCAGAACACTGAAGCTTTCTTT. It yields the protein CASSRQNTEAFF.

This sequence joins TRBV9 and TRBJ1-1; D is possibly TRBD1 (6 bases). The germline V gene has CDR1 SGDLS and CDR2 YYNGEE. V lost 4 bases and J lost 1, with 11 bases in between. This CDR3 is built from 14 residues. The CDR3 DNA is TGTGCCAGCAGCCCCACGACAGGGAACACTGAAGCTTTCTTT. Translated: CASSPTTGNTEAFF.

V and J are TRBV5-1 and TRBJ2-3, with D unresolved. The ends were cut back, 0 bases at V and 4 bases at J, with 3 bases in the middle. This CDR3 region has 12 residues. Germline V CDR1 and CDR2: SGHRS, YFSETQ. The CDR3 sequence: CASSLAPDTQYF. The CDR3 DNA reads TGCGCCAGCAGCTTGGCTCCAGATACGCAGTATTTT.

The rearrangement uses TRBV9 and TRBJ2-1, with D unresolved. The germline V and J ends were trimmed by 4 bases and 7 bases, with 18 bases remaining between them. This CDR3 has 15 amino acids. Germline loops: CDR1 SGDLS, CDR2 YYNGEE. The CDR3 sequence is CASSSEPNDLNEQFF. The CDR3 nucleotides read TGTGCCAGCAGCTCAGAACCGAACGACCTTAATGAGCAGTTCTTC.

The gene calls are TRBV29-1 and TRBJ2-1, with D perhaps matching TRBD2 (5 bases). The CDR3 runs 14 residues. Per the germline V gene, CDR1 is SQVTM and CDR2 is ANQGSEA. V lost 5 bases and J 8 bases, leaving 19 bases between the germline ends. The CDR3 sequence is CSVIGGGGGYEQFF. CDR3 DNA: TGCAGCGTTATAGGTGGAGGAGGTGGGTATGAGCAGTTCTTC.

For the CDR3, the DNA is TGTGCCAGCAGCCCTTGGACAGCGAAAGAGACCCAGTACTTC. Translating it yields CASSPWTAKETQYF. The chain carries TRBV7-7 and TRBJ2-5; maybe TRBD1 (6 bases). Looked up from germline, CDR1 is SSHAT and CDR2 is FNYEAQ (reference sequence). The CDR3 totals 14 residues. V was cut by 5 bases and J by 3 bases, with 13 bases left in between.

Here the CDR3 reads CASSLSGGGNTIYF. The CDR3 DNA reads TGCGCCAGCAGCCTATCGGGGGGAGGAAACACCATATATTTT. This chain uses TRBV4-1 with TRBJ1-3, with a possible D match to TRBD1 (5 bases). The germline CDR1 and CDR2 sequences are MGHRA and YSYEKL. The CDR3 runs to 14 residues. V dropped 4 bases and J dropped 4 bases, with 11 bases sitting between them.

The chain carries TRBV5-1 and TRBJ2-5; D unclear. Trimming stripped 3 bases from V and 1 base from J, with 7 bases between. Germline CDR1 reads SGHRS; CDR2 reads YFSETQ. The CDR3 has 13 residues. This chain's CDR3 is CASSSQPQETQYF. CDR3 DNA: TGCGCCAGCAGCTCCCAGCCCCAAGAGACCCAGTACTTC. The variable domain in full, with the rest retrieved from reference TRBV5-1 and TRBJ2-5, is KAGVTQTPRYLIKTRGQQVTLSCSPISGHRSVSWYQQTPGQGLQFLFEYFSETQRNKGNFPGRFSGRQFSNSRSEMNVSTLELGDSALYLCASSSQPQETQYFGPGTRLLVL.

The chain carries TRBV5-1 and TRBJ1-1; TRBD1 might be the D (6 bases). Germline assignment: CDR1 SGHRS and CDR2 YFSETQ. The CDR3 length is 15 residues. Trimming pared 0 bases from V and 1 base from J, leaving 10 bases between. CDR3 DNA sequence: TGCGCCAGCAGCTTGGACGGGGGGCGGAACACTGAAGCTTTCTTT. Its protein product is CASSLDGGRNTEAFF.

The chain joins TRBV13 to TRBJ2-6; D is perhaps TRBD2 (6 bases). The V gene lost 0 bases and the J gene lost 0 bases, with 12 bases spanning the gap. This CDR3 is built from 18 residues. Germline V gene sequence: CDR1 PRHDT, CDR2 FYEKMQ (reference sequence). Here the CDR3 reads CASSLGTSIRSGANVLTF. The CDR3 region has the DNA TGTGCCAGCAGCTTAGGAACTAGCATACGCTCTGGGGCCAACGTCCTGACTTTC.

This clone has more than one count but fewer than ten. The rearrangement uses TRBV7-2 and TRBJ1-2; D not certain. The CDR3 totals 14 residues. Germline V gives CDR1 SGHTA, CDR2 FQGNSA. V was clipped by 6 bases and J by 0 bases, with 11 bases between them. The CDR3 DNA sequence: TGTGCCAGCAGTAAAACTATGACTAACTATGGCTACACCTTC. It translates to CASSKTMTNYGYTF.

This rearrangement joins TRBV19 to TRBJ1-2, with 8 positions matching TRBD1. The length of the CDR3 is 16 residues. V gave up 1 base and J gave up 4 bases; unmatched junction bases: 8. The germline V gene encodes CDR1 LNHDA and CDR2 SQIVND (reference sequence). The CDR3 reads CASSIAALGQGYGYTF. The CDR3 bases are TGTGCCAGTAGTATAGCGGCTTTAGGACAGGGCTATGGCTACACCTTC.

This chain joins TRBV4-2 and TRBJ1-1; no reliable D call. V was pared by 0 bases and J by 8 bases, with 10 bases between. Per the germline V gene, CDR1 is LGHNA and CDR2 is YNFKEQ. This CDR3 is built from 13 residues. CDR3 nucleotides: TGTGCCAGCAGCCAAGAAAACTTAGGAGAAGCTTTCTTT. Amino acid sequence: CASSQENLGEAFF.

This sequence joins TRBV5-4 and TRBJ2-1; 9 bases fit TRBD1. The V and J ends lost 0 bases and 6 bases, in that order; junction bases with no gene match: 4. This CDR3 is 15 amino acids long. The germline CDR1 and CDR2 sequences are SGHNT and YYREEE (reference sequence). This CDR3 reads CASSLGDRVLNEQFF. CDR3 in DNA: TGTGCCAGCAGCTTGGGGGACAGGGTCCTCAATGAGCAGTTCTTC.

This clone is a singleton in its sample. J is TRBJ1-2 and V is TRBV2, with D possibly matching TRBD1 (5 bases). V was cut by 4 bases and J by 2 bases, with 14 bases left in between. This CDR3 is built from 15 residues. CDR1 and CDR2 (germline): SNHLY, FYNNEI. The CDR3 bases are TGTGCCAGCAGTGTCGGCGGGACGGAAAACTATGGCTACACCTTC. Translated: CASSVGGTENYGYTF. The full variable domain, completed using reference TRBV2 and TRBJ1-2, is EPEVTQTPSHQVTQMGQEVILRCVPISNHLYFYWYRQILGQKVEFLVSFYNNEISEKSEIFDDQFSVERPDGSNFTLKIRSTKLEDSAMYFCASSVGGTENYGYTFGSGTRLTVV.

The V call is TRBV29-1, the J call TRBJ1-1, with 8 positions matching TRBD1. The CDR3 has 14 amino acids. CDR1 and CDR2 (germline): SQVTM, ANQGSEA. Unmatched junction bases numbered 10, after V lost 5 bases and J lost 5 bases. The CDR3 sequence is CSVFLGQEVTEAFF. Here the CDR3 DNA reads TGCAGCGTTTTTTTGGGACAGGAGGTAACTGAAGCTTTCTTT.

This clone is a singleton in its sample. The gene calls are TRBV7-6 and TRBJ1-3, with D unclear. The germline V gene has CDR1 SGHVS and CDR2 FNYEAQ. Trimming pared 5 bases from V and 2 bases from J, leaving 16 bases between. The CDR3 consists of 16 residues. The CDR3 region has the DNA TGTGCCAGCAGCCAGTCCGGGTCCCTCACTGGAAACACCATATATTTT. This gives the protein CASSQSGSLTGNTIYF. Full variable domain (missing parts from reference TRBV7-6 and TRBJ1-3): GAGVSQSPRYKVTKRGQDVALRCDPISGHVSLYWYRQALGQGPEFLTYFNYEAQQDKSGLPNDRFSAERPEGSISTLTIQRTEQRDSAMYRCASSQSGSLTGNTIYFGEGSWLTVV.

As DNA, the CDR3 is TGTGCCAGCAGTCCAATAGCAGGGCTCACAGATACGCAGTATTTT. This gives the protein CASSPIAGLTDTQYF. The J gene is TRBJ2-3, the V gene TRBV6-4; weak D call: TRBD1 (5 bases). Germline V lookup: CDR1 MRHNA, CDR2 SNTAGT. Trimming shortened V by 5 bases and J by 2 bases, and 14 bases separated the two germline ends. The CDR3 totals 15 residues.

DNA of the CDR3: TGTGCCAGCAGTGAACTTGGACGGCCCTCTGGAAACACCATATATTTT. Translated, it gives CASSELGRPSGNTIYF. The chain joins TRBV2 to TRBJ1-3; D gene uncertain. Trimming took off 2 bases at V and 0 bases at J, with 11 bases between the two ends. Germline CDR1 and CDR2: SNHLY and FYNNEI. The CDR3 has 16 amino acids.

In this sample, this clone turned up once. The chain combines TRBV7-2 with TRBJ2-3, with a possible D match to TRBD1 (6 bases). The ends were cut back, 5 bases at V and 4 bases at J, with 10 bases in the middle. The CDR3 extends over 13 amino acids. From germline, CDR1 is SGHTA and CDR2 FQGNSA. DNA for the CDR3: TGTGCCAGCAGCACTAGGACAGCAGATACGCAGTATTTT. This gives the protein CASSTRTADTQYF.

In this sample, this clone turned up many times. The chain joins TRBV7-9 to TRBJ2-7; D ambiguous. This CDR3 has 12 residues. The V end lost 3 bases, the J end lost 3 bases, and 6 bases lay between the germline ends. Germline V gives CDR1 SEHNR, CDR2 FQNEAQ (reference sequence). The CDR3 reads CASSLRNYEQYF. In nucleotides, the CDR3 is TGTGCCAGCAGCTTGCGAAACTACGAGCAGTACTTC.

This clone was observed a single time. The chain links TRBV6-6 to TRBJ1-5; TRBD1 matches 8 bases. CDR3 size: 15 residues. V dropped 5 bases and J dropped 6; count of bases not matched to a gene: 9. Germline V gene data show CDR1 as MNHNY and CDR2 as SVGAGI (reference sequence). As DNA, the CDR3 is TGTGCCAGCAGTGCCACGAGGACAGGGTTTCAGCCCCAGCATTTT. Its protein is CASSATRTGFQPQHF.

This rearrangement joins TRBV5-4 to TRBJ2-5; TRBD1 or TRBD2 may be the D gene (5 bases each). Germline V CDR1 and CDR2: SGHNT, YYREEE (reference sequence). V gave up 0 bases and J gave up 2 bases, with 11 bases separating them. This CDR3 is 15 amino acids long. The CDR3 reads CASSLVPGPQETQYF. The CDR3 DNA reads as TGTGCCAGCAGCTTGGTTCCGGGACCACAAGAGACCCAGTACTTC.

J is TRBJ2-2 and V is TRBV27; 7 bases agree with TRBD2. Looked up from germline, CDR1 is MNHEY and CDR2 is SMNVEV (reference sequence). J lost 4 bases, V lost 3 bases, and 2 bases had no gene match. The CDR3 contains 14 residues. CDR3 in amino acids: CASSFTSVTGELFF. CDR3 bases: TGTGCCAGCAGTTTCACTAGCGTCACCGGGGAGCTGTTTTTT.

This rearrangement joins TRBV4-2 to TRBJ1-5; 7 bases agree with TRBD1. The V gene end was trimmed by 1 base and the J gene end by 4 bases; junction bases not matched to a gene: 10. The CDR3 is 17 residues long. Germline V gives CDR1 LGHNA, CDR2 YNFKEQ. DNA of the CDR3: TGTGCCAGCAGCCAAGTCGGGACAGCAGGAAATAATCAGCCCCAGCATTTT. Residues: CASSQVGTAGNNQPQHF.

V gene TRBV10-3 combines with J gene TRBJ1-5; D remains ambiguous. Between the trimmed V and J ends, which lost 2 bases and 3 bases, there was a span of 11 bases. The CDR3 consists of 15 residues. CDR1 ENHRY and CDR2 SYGVKD come from the germline V gene. CDR3 residues: CAISERGSSNQPQHF. Written as DNA, the CDR3 is TGTGCCATCAGTGAGAGAGGGAGTTCCAATCAGCCCCAGCATTTT.

The genes are TRBV7-2 and TRBJ1-2; no reliable D call. This CDR3 is 13 amino acids long. With 2 bases removed from V and 6 bases from J, the gap between germline ends came to 10 bases. CDR1 is SGHTA, CDR2 FQGNSA, per germline. The CDR3 protein is CASSLTEANGYTF. CDR3 nucleotides: TGTGCCAGCAGCTTAACCGAGGCGAATGGCTACACCTTC.

The chain carries TRBV7-8 and TRBJ1-4; D is perhaps TRBD1 (6 bases). Trimming took off 6 bases at V and 4 bases at J, with 15 bases between the two ends. Germline V gives CDR1 SGHVS, CDR2 FQNEAQ. CDR3 size: 15 residues. Here the CDR3 reads CASRPPGGVNEKLFF. DNA of the CDR3: TGTGCCAGCAGACCTCCGGGGGGCGTTAATGAAAAACTGTTTTTT.

This rearrangement joins TRBV11-2 to TRBJ2-2; D gene uncertain. Between the trimmed V and J ends, which lost 6 bases and 0 bases, there was a span of 11 bases. CDR1 and CDR2 from the germline V gene are SGHAT and FQNNGV. The CDR3 spans 15 residues. The CDR3 region has the DNA TGTGCCAGCAGACCAGGAAACGCGAACACCGGGGAGCTGTTTTTT. It codes for CASRPGNANTGELFF.